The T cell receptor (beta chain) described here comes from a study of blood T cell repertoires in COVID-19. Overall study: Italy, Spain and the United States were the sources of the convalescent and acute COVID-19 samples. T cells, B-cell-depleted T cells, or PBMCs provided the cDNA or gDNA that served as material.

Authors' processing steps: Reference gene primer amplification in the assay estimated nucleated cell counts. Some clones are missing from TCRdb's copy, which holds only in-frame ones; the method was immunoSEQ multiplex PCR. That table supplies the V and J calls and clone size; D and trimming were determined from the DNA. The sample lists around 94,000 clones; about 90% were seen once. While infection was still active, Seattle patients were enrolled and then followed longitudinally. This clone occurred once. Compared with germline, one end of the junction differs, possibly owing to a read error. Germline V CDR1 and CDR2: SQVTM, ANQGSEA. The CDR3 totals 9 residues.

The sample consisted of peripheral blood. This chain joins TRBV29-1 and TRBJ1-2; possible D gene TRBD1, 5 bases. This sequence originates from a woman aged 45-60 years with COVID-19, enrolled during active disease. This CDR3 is CSVPPGVAF. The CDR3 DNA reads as TGCAGCGTCCCTCCGGGGGTTGCCTTC.